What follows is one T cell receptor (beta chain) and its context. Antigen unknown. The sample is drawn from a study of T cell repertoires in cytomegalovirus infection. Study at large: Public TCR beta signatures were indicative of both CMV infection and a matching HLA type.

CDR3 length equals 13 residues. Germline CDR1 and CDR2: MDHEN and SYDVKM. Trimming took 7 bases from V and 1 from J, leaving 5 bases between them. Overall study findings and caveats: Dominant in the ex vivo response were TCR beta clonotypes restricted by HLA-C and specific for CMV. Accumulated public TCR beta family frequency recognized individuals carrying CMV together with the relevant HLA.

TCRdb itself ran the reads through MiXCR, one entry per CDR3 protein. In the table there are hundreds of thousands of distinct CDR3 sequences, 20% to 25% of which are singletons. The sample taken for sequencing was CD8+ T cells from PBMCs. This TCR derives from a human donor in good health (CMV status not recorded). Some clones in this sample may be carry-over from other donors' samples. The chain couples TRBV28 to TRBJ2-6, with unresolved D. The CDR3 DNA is TGTGCCAGCATTGGGTCTGGGGCCAACGTCCTGACTTTC. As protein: CASIGSGANVLTF.